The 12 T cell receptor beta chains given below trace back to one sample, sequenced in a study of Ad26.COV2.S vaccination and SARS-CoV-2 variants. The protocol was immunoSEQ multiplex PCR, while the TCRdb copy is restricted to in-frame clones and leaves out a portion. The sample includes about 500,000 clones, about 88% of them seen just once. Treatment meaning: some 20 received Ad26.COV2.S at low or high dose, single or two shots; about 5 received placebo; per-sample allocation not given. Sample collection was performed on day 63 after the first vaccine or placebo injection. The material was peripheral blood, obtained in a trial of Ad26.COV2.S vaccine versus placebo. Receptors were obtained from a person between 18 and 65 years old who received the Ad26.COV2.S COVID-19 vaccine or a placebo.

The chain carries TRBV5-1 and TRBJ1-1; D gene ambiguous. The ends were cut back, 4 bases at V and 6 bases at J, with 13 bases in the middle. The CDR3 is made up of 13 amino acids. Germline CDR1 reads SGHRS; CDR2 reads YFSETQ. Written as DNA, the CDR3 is TGCGCCAGCAGCCTACGAATCGAGGCTGAAGCTTTCTTT. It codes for CASSLRIEAEAFF.

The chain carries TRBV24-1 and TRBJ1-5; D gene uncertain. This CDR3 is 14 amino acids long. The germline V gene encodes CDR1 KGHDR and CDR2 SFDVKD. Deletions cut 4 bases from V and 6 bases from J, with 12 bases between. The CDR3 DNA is TGTGCCACCAGTGACCCATGGTCAGGTCAGCCCCAGCATTTT. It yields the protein CATSDPWSGQPQHF.

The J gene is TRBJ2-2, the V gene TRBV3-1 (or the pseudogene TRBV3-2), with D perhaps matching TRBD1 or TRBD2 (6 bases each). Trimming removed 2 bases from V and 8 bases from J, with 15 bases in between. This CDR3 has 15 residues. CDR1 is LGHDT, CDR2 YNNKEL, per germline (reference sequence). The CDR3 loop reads CASSQLRGRGGELFF. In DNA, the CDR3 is TGTGCCAGCAGCCAACTCCGGGGGCGCGGAGGGGAGCTGTTTTTT.

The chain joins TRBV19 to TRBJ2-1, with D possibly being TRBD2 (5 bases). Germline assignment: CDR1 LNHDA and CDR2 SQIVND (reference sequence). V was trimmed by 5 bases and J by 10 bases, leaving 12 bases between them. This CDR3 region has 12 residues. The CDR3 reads CASSQRTGEQFF. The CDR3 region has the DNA TGTGCCAGTAGTCAACGGACTGGGGAGCAGTTCTTC.

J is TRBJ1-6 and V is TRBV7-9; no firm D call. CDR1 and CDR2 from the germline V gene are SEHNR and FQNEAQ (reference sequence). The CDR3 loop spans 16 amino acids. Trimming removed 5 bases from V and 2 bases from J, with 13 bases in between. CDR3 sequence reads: CASSLGLGTYNSPLHF. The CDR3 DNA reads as TGTGCCAGCAGCCTAGGGCTCGGGACCTATAATTCACCCCTCCACTTT.

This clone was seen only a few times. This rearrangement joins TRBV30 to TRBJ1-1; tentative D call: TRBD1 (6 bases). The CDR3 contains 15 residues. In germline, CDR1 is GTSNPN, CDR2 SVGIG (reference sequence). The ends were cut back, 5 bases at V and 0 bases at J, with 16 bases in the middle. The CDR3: CAWGKTGVMNTEAFF. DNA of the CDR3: TGTGCCTGGGGTAAGACAGGTGTCATGAACACTGAAGCTTTCTTT. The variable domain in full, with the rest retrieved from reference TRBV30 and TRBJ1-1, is SQTIHQWPATLVQPVGSPLSLECTVEGTSNPNLYWYRQAAGRGLQLLFYSVGIGQISSEVPQNLSASRPQDRQFILSSKKLLLSDSGFYLCAWGKTGVMNTEAFFGQGTRLTVV.

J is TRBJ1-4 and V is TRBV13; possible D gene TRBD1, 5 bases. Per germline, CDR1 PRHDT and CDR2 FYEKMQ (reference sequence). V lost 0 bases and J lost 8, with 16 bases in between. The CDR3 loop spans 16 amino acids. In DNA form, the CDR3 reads TGTGCCAGCAGCTTAGGCCGGGCGCAGGGATGGGAAAAACTGTTTTTT. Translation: CASSLGRAQGWEKLFF.

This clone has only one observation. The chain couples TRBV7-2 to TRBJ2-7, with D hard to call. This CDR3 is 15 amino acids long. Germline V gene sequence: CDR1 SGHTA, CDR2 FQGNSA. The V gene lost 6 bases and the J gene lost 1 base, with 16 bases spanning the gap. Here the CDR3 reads CASSPLVLPSYEQYF. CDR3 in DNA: TGTGCCAGCAGTCCCCTAGTCTTGCCGTCCTACGAGCAGTACTTC.

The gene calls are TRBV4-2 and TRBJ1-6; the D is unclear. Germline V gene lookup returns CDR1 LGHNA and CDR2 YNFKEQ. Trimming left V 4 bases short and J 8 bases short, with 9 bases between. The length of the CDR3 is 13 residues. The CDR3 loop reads CASSLSEDSPLHF. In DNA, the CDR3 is TGTGCCAGCAGCCTCTCGGAAGATTCACCCCTCCACTTT.

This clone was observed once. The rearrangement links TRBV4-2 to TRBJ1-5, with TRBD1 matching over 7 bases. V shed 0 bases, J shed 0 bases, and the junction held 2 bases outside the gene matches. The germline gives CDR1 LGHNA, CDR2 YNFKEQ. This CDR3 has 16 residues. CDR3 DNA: TGTGCCAGCAGCCAAGAAACAGGGGTTAGCAATCAGCCCCAGCATTTT. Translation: CASSQETGVSNQPQHF.

For the CDR3, the DNA is TGTGCCAGCAGTGAATTAACGGGCCTCAACTCAAACATTCAGTACTTC. Translated, it gives CASSELTGLNSNIQYF. The chain recombines TRBV2 with TRBJ2-4; unclear D gene. Germline V CDR1 and CDR2: SNHLY, FYNNEI. Trimming pared 2 bases from V and 6 bases from J, leaving 17 bases between. CDR3 length: 16 amino acids.

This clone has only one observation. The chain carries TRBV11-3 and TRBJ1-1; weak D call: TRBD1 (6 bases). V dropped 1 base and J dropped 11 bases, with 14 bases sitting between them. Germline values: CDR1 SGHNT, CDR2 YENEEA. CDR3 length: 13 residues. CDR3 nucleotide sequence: TGTGCCAGCAGCTTAGGCCAGGGGCAAGGGGCTTTCTTT. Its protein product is CASSLGQGQGAFF.